These 18 T cell receptor beta chains originate from one sample sequenced in a study of blood T cell repertoires in COVID-19. The table came from immunoSEQ multiplex PCR; TCRdb's copy has only in-frame clones and leaves some out. This table holds 98,000 or so clones, around 86% found once. The sample consisted of peripheral blood. The receptors shown here come from a man aged 55 to 70 with COVID-19, enrolled during active disease.

This rearrangement joins TRBV24-1 to TRBJ2-1; TRBD1 might be the D (5 bases). Germline CDR1 reads KGHDR; CDR2 reads SFDVKD. The CDR3 has 16 residues. V was pared by 3 bases and J by 4 bases, with 15 bases between. The CDR3 sequence is CATSDPYRNNYNEQFF. In DNA form, the CDR3 reads TGTGCCACCAGTGATCCCTACAGGAATAATTACAATGAGCAGTTCTTC.

This clone appeared a single time. V and J are TRBV5-1 and TRBJ1-1, with 9 bases that match TRBD1. V was clipped by 4 bases and J by 6 bases; unmatched bases: 13. The CDR3 runs 16 residues. From germline, CDR1 is SGHRS and CDR2 YFSETQ. The CDR3 nucleotides are TGCGCCAGCAGCCCGGCGGACAGGGGCGAGAGGGCTGAAGCTTTCTTT. As protein: CASSPADRGERAEAFF. The full variable domain, its missing parts supplied by reference TRBV5-1 and TRBJ1-1, is KAGVTQTPRYLIKTRGQQVTLSCSPISGHRSVSWYQQTPGQGLQFLFEYFSETQRNKGNFPGRFSGRQFSNSRSEMNVSTLELGDSALYLCASSPADRGERAEAFFGQGTRLTVV.

A note on this clone: Other DNA sequences in the same sample also yield this CDR3. The chain couples TRBV5-1 to TRBJ2-7; 9 nucleotides line up with TRBD2. The CDR3 sequence is 14 residues long. The V and J ends lost 3 bases and 3 bases, in that order; junction bases with no gene match: 4. Germline loops: CDR1 SGHRS, CDR2 YFSETQ. The chain's CDR3 is CASSSLAGSYEQYF. The CDR3 coding sequence is TGCGCCAGCAGCTCCCTAGCGGGAAGCTACGAGCAGTACTTC.

In this sample, this clone turned up a few times. V is TRBV11-3 and J is TRBJ1-1; 10 nucleotides line up with TRBD1. Trimming cost V 3 bases and J 1 base; bases outside gene matches: 11. Germline V CDR1 and CDR2: SGHNT, YENEEA. The CDR3 totals 18 residues. The CDR3 DNA is TGTGCCAGCAGCTTCTGGGACAGGGGAAGAGGCAGGAACACTGAAGCTTTCTTT. Its protein product is CASSFWDRGRGRNTEAFF.

This clone came up once. The chain has TRBV3-1 (or the pseudogene TRBV3-2) and TRBJ1-1; no firm D call. The V end was cut by 0 bases, the J end by 7 bases, with 9 bases between. Germline V CDR1 and CDR2: LGHDT, YNNKEL (reference sequence). This CDR3 is built from 13 residues. CDR3 region: CASSQDLGREAFF. CDR3 coding DNA: TGTGCCAGCAGCCAAGATCTGGGCCGTGAAGCTTTCTTT.

The V gene is TRBV5-1, the J gene TRBJ2-3; TRBD2 might be the D (6 bases). V lost 3 bases, J lost 1 base, and 9 bases lay in between. Germline V CDR1 and CDR2: SGHRS, YFSETQ. This CDR3 has 14 residues. The CDR3 protein is CASSSGGGTDTQYF. CDR3 DNA sequence: TGCGCCAGCAGCTCAGGAGGGGGCACAGATACGCAGTATTTT.

CDR3 nucleotide sequence: TGTGCCAGCAGCCCCCTCCCCCTGACAGTCTCCAAAGAGACCCAGTACTTC. It is translated as CASSPLPLTVSKETQYF. The rearrangement uses TRBV14 and TRBJ2-5, with TRBD1 as a possible D gene (5 bases). Trimming cost V 4 bases and J 3 bases, with 21 bases left between them. Germline lookup yields CDR1 SGHDN and CDR2 FVKESK. The CDR3 covers 17 residues. The variable domain in full, with the rest retrieved from reference TRBV14 and TRBJ2-5, is EAGVTQFPSHSVIEKGQTVTLRCDPISGHDNLYWYRRVMGKEIKFLLHFVKESKQDESGMPNNRFLAERTGGTYSTLKVQPAELEDSGVYFCASSPLPLTVSKETQYFGPGTRLLVL.

The chain recombines TRBV6-5 with TRBJ2-7, with 9 bases that match TRBD2. The germline gives CDR1 MNHEY, CDR2 SVGAGI. Unmatched junction bases numbered 7, after V lost 6 bases and J lost 1 base. This CDR3 has 15 residues. The CDR3 DNA reads as TGTGCCAGCAGAGGGGTAGCGGGAGATTCCTACGAGCAGTACTTC. Its translation: CASRGVAGDSYEQYF.

This clone came up once. This chain connects TRBV27 to TRBJ2-1; tentatively, D is TRBD2 (6 bases). Germline V lookup: CDR1 MNHEY, CDR2 SMNVEV (reference sequence). The CDR3 length is 12 residues. The ends were cut back, 3 bases at V and 6 bases at J, with 6 bases in the middle. Here the CDR3 DNA reads TGTGCCAGCAGTTTGCGGGGCAATGAGCAGTTCTTC. It specifies CASSLRGNEQFF.

This chain joins TRBV6-2 or TRBV6-3 and TRBJ2-3; no firm D call. The V gene's germline CDR1 is MNHEY and CDR2 SVGEGT. The ends were cut back, 0 bases at V and 6 bases at J, with 10 bases in the middle. CDR3 size: 14 residues. The CDR3 protein is CASSYSRLGDTQYF. For the CDR3, the DNA is TGTGCCAGCAGTTACTCGAGACTCGGGGATACGCAGTATTTT.

This chain connects TRBV5-1 to TRBJ2-1; 12 bases fit TRBD1. CDR3 length equals 16 residues. J was trimmed by 5 bases and V by 2 bases; bases with no gene match: 5. The V gene's germline CDR1 is SGHRS and CDR2 YFSETQ. CDR3 residues: CASSFGTGGINNEQFF. DNA for the CDR3: TGCGCCAGCAGCTTCGGGACAGGGGGCATTAACAATGAGCAGTTCTTC.

In this sample, this clone turned up once. J is TRBJ1-1 and V is TRBV23-1, with 9 bases lining up with TRBD1. TRBV23-1 qualifies as an ORF whose function is uncertain. After removal of 5 bases from V and 6 bases from J, the junction contained 10 bases not matched to a gene. This CDR3 contains 15 residues. CDR3 DNA: TGCGCCAGCAGTAAGGGGGACAGGGTCATCCCTGAAGCTTTCTTT. As protein: CASSKGDRVIPEAFF.

The sample holds a few counts of this clone. This rearrangement joins TRBV7-3 to TRBJ1-1; unclear D gene. This CDR3 is 14 amino acids long. Trimming cost V 5 bases and J 1 base, with 11 bases left between them. Germline CDR1 SGHTA, CDR2 FQGTGA. CDR3 region: CASSPRRGNTEAFF. The CDR3 nucleotides are TGTGCCAGCAGCCCACGACGGGGGAACACTGAAGCTTTCTTT.

This clone was counted only a few times. The chain employs TRBV6-2 or TRBV6-3 and TRBJ2-1; 8 bases are a match to TRBD1. The germline V gene has CDR1 MNHEY and CDR2 SVGEGT. V shed 4 bases, J shed 6 bases, and the junction held 14 bases outside the gene matches. The CDR3 is made up of 17 amino acids. CDR3 in amino acids: CASSSFLTGGLANEQFF. DNA for the CDR3: TGTGCCAGCAGTTCTTTCTTAACAGGGGGGTTGGCCAATGAGCAGTTCTTC.

CDR3 in DNA: TGTGCCTGGTCCCCCACGGCGGGTTTCCCCCCTAATTCACCCCTCCACTTT. Its translation is CAWSPTAGFPPNSPLHF. The chain couples TRBV30 to TRBJ1-6; D is unclear. CDR3 size: 17 residues. Trimming took off 5 bases at V and 6 bases at J, with 23 bases between the two ends. CDR1 is GTSNPN, CDR2 SVGIG, per germline (reference sequence).

The CDR3 sequence: CASSSWTGANYGYTF. CDR3 bases: TGTGCCAGCAGTTCCTGGACAGGGGCTAACTATGGCTACACCTTC. V usage is TRBV28 and J usage is TRBJ1-2; 9 bases fit TRBD1. The V and J ends lost 4 bases and 0 bases, in that order; junction bases with no gene match: 3. The CDR3 contains 15 residues. Germline-derived CDR1 and CDR2 are MDHEN and SYDVKM.

This clone was found once. The CDR3 coding sequence is TGTGCCAGCAGCCAAGCCCCTCTGAGGGCGCAGTTCTTC. It translates to CASSQAPLRAQFF. The V gene is TRBV14, the J gene TRBJ2-1; weak D call: TRBD2 (5 bases). Germline V lookup: CDR1 SGHDN, CDR2 FVKESK. Trimming removed 1 base from V and 12 bases from J, with 13 bases in between. This CDR3 region has 13 residues.

The gene calls are TRBV30 and TRBJ1-5; TRBD1 matches at 8 bases. The CDR3 is 16 amino acids. V shed 0 bases, J shed 0 bases, and the junction held 4 bases outside the gene matches. Germline CDR1 and CDR2: GTSNPN and SVGIG (reference sequence). Here the CDR3 reads CAWSVGTGYSNQPQHF. Written as DNA, the CDR3 is TGTGCCTGGAGTGTTGGGACAGGTTATAGCAATCAGCCCCAGCATTTT.